The rows below give T cell receptor beta chains drawn from one sample of a study of blood T cell repertoires in COVID-19. The method was immunoSEQ multiplex PCR; TCRdb's version includes in-frame clones alone and lacks a portion of them. The sample carries approximately 330,000 clones, roughly 89% recorded once. Sequences were obtained from peripheral blood. The receptors were gathered from a man aged 30 to 45 with COVID-19, enrolled during active disease. Each CDR3 is given with its conserved first and last residue. D genes are given only for firm matches. Size is stated for part of the rows, as once, few or many counts, or as a class when the clone is expanded.

v_call,clone_size,d_call,j_call,cdr3_aa,cdr3_nt
TRBV7-9,-,-,TRBJ1-2,CASSLGGAYGYTF,TGTGCCAGCAGCTTAGGGGGAGCCTATGGCTACACCTTC
TRBV7-2,-,-,TRBJ1-2,CASRYRTDYGYTF,TGTGCCAGTCGATACCGGACAGACTATGGCTACACCTTC
TRBV12-3/TRBV12-4,-,TRBD1,TRBJ1-4,CASSRQGSEKLFF,TGTGCCAGCAGTAGACAGGGGAGTGAAAAACTGTTTTTT
TRBV6-2/TRBV6-3,-,-,TRBJ1-1,CASSPDGLPMNTEAFF,TGTGCCAGCAGCCCTGACGGACTTCCTATGAACACTGAAGCTTTCTTT
TRBV18,-,-,TRBJ2-5,CASSPQDIQETQYF,TGTGCCAGCTCACCCCAGGACATCCAAGAGACCCAGTACTTC
TRBV2,-,TRBD2,TRBJ2-1,CASSRTSGGNNEQFF,TGTGCCAGCAGTCGTACTAGCGGGGGTAACAATGAGCAGTTCTTC
TRBV6-1,-,-,TRBJ2-1,CASSEPHRSGSYNEQFF,TGTGCCAGCAGTGAACCCCACCGCTCCGGCTCCTACAATGAGCAGTTCTTC
TRBV15,-,TRBD1,TRBJ1-2,CATSTPTGTLYGYTF,TGTGCCACCAGCACACCGACAGGGACCCTCTATGGCTACACCTTC
TRBV25-1,-,TRBD2,TRBJ2-7,CASSRTSGIYEQYF,TGTGCCAGCAGCAGGACTAGCGGGATATACGAGCAGTACTTC
TRBV4-2,-,-,TRBJ1-1,CASSQGLRGAGNTEAFF,TGTGCCAGCAGCCAAGGCTTGCGGGGGGCGGGCAACACTGAAGCTTTCTTT
TRBV27,once,-,TRBJ2-3,CASSPAGQKHTDTQYF,TGTGCCAGTTCACCCGCGGGGCAGAAACACACAGATACGCAGTATTTT
TRBV10-3,-,TRBD1,TRBJ1-1,CASDRGVPNTEAFF,TGTGCCTCAGACAGGGGCGTCCCGAACACTGAAGCTTTCTTT
TRBV19,-,-,TRBJ1-2,CASSIGRGYTF,TGTGCCAGTAGTATAGGCCGGGGCTACACCTTC
TRBV15,-,-,TRBJ1-5,CATSRERKGNQPQHF,TGTGCCACCAGCAGAGAGCGGAAGGGCAATCAGCCCCAGCATTTT
TRBV10-3,-,-,TRBJ2-2,CAMRGGSPVGELFF,TGTGCCATGAGGGGGGGGTCCCCCGTCGGGGAGCTGTTTTTT
TRBV9,-,TRBD1,TRBJ2-7,CASSVETGGYEQYF,TGTGCCAGCAGCGTAGAAACAGGGGGGTACGAGCAGTACTTC
TRBV24-1,-,TRBD1,TRBJ2-2,CATTDRATGELFF,TGTGCCACCACAGACAGGGCCACCGGGGAGCTGTTTTTT
TRBV27,once,-,TRBJ2-7,CASSLSVGASHEQYF,TGTGCCAGCAGTTTATCGGTGGGGGCGAGCCACGAGCAGTACTTC
TRBV5-4,-,-,TRBJ1-1,CASSLTAVTEAFF,TGTGCCAGCAGCTTGACGGCGGTCACTGAAGCTTTCTTT
TRBV7-7,-,-,TRBJ2-1,CASSLARGSYNEQFF,TGTGCCAGCAGCTTAGCGCGGGGTTCCTACAATGAGCAGTTCTTC